Listed below are T cell receptor beta chains from one sample, sequenced in a study of T cells in tuberculosis. Only in-frame clones appear in the TCRdb table, and some are missing; sequencing was by immunoSEQ multiplex PCR. The sample includes more than 30,000 clones, about 82% of them seen just once. The material sequenced was PBMCs, taken at tuberculosis diagnosis. The receptors derive from an adult with tuberculosis. The CDR3 runs from the conserved cysteine through the conserved F or W. The order of the fields is V gene, J gene, clone size, CDR3 length, D gene, CDR3 DNA, CDR3 protein. D genes are given only for firm matches. Some rows have no size entry. The others give once, few or many, or a class for an expanded clone.

V gene: TRBV7-6
J gene: TRBJ1-4
clone size: .
CDR3 length: 14
D gene: TRBD1
CDR3 DNA: TGTGCCAGCAGCTTCGGATCAGGGGGGGAAAAACTGTTTTTT
CDR3 protein: CASSFGSGGEKLFF

V gene: TRBV5-1
J gene: TRBJ2-7
clone size: .
CDR3 length: 14
D gene: .
CDR3 DNA: TGCGCCAGCAGCTTGGGACAGGTCGCCTACGAGCAGTACTTC
CDR3 protein: CASSLGQVAYEQYF

V gene: TRBV20-1
J gene: TRBJ1-2
clone size: .
CDR3 length: 10
D gene: .
CDR3 DNA: TGCAGTGCTAACAGCTATGGCTACACCTTC
CDR3 protein: CSANSYGYTF

V gene: TRBV13
J gene: TRBJ2-3
clone size: .
CDR3 length: 14
D gene: .
CDR3 DNA: TGTGCCAGCAGCTTAGGACATAGCACAGATACGCAGTATTTT
CDR3 protein: CASSLGHSTDTQYF

V gene: TRBV10-3
J gene: TRBJ2-5
clone size: .
CDR3 length: 13
D gene: .
CDR3 DNA: TGTGCCATCAGTGCGGGTAGTGAAGAGACCCAGTACTTC
CDR3 protein: CAISAGSEETQYF

V gene: TRBV5-1
J gene: TRBJ2-7
clone size: .
CDR3 length: 14
D gene: .
CDR3 DNA: TGCGCCAGCAGCTTGGCCCAGCGGGCTAGCGAGCAGTACTTC
CDR3 protein: CASSLAQRASEQYF

V gene: TRBV9
J gene: TRBJ1-2
clone size: .
CDR3 length: 13
D gene: TRBD1
CDR3 DNA: TGTGCCAGCAGCGGTGACAGGGATAGGGGCTACACCTTC
CDR3 protein: CASSGDRDRGYTF

V gene: TRBV14
J gene: TRBJ2-3
clone size: .
CDR3 length: 13
D gene: TRBD2
CDR3 DNA: TGTGCCAGCAGCCGGGCGGGAGGGGATACGCAGTATTTT
CDR3 protein: CASSRAGGDTQYF

V gene: TRBV27
J gene: TRBJ1-5
clone size: .
CDR3 length: 15
D gene: TRBD1
CDR3 DNA: TGTGCCAGCAGTAAACAGGGGCTAAACAATCAGCCCCAGCATTTT
CDR3 protein: CASSKQGLNNQPQHF

V gene: TRBV9
J gene: TRBJ2-7
clone size: .
CDR3 length: 13
D gene: TRBD2
CDR3 DNA: TGTGCCAGCAGCGTTTGGGAGGGAGGCGAGCAGTACTTC
CDR3 protein: CASSVWEGGEQYF

V gene: TRBV10-3
J gene: TRBJ1-2
clone size: .
CDR3 length: 13
D gene: .
CDR3 DNA: TGTGCCACCAGACAGGAGTCAGACTATGGCTACACCTTC
CDR3 protein: CATRQESDYGYTF

V gene: TRBV10-3
J gene: TRBJ2-7
clone size: once
CDR3 length: 12
D gene: .
CDR3 DNA: TGCGCCATCAAGGGAGAGCTCTACGAGCAGTACTTC
CDR3 protein: CAIKGELYEQYF

V gene: TRBV11-2
J gene: TRBJ1-1
clone size: .
CDR3 length: 14
D gene: .
CDR3 DNA: TGTGCCAGCAGCCCCCAAGGAGGGGTGTATGAAGCTTTCTTT
CDR3 protein: CASSPQGGVYEAFF

V gene: TRBV29-1
J gene: TRBJ1-2
clone size: .
CDR3 length: 15
D gene: .
CDR3 DNA: TGCAGCGCCGGCGGTAGTGGCAGTTCCATCTATGGCTACACCTTC
CDR3 protein: CSAGGSGSSIYGYTF

V gene: TRBV6-5
J gene: TRBJ2-7
clone size: .
CDR3 length: 15
D gene: TRBD1
CDR3 DNA: TGTGCCAGCAGTTACTTAGGACAGGCGTCCTACGAGCAGTACTTC
CDR3 protein: CASSYLGQASYEQYF

V gene: TRBV6-5
J gene: TRBJ2-7
clone size: .
CDR3 length: 15
D gene: .
CDR3 DNA: TGTGCCAGCAGTTACTCATGGGGGCGAGGCTACGAGCAGTACTTC
CDR3 protein: CASSYSWGRGYEQYF

V gene: TRBV10-3
J gene: TRBJ2-7
clone size: .
CDR3 length: 15
D gene: .
CDR3 DNA: TGTGCCATCAGTGAGTCGCTGGACAGCCTCTACGAGCAGTACTTC
CDR3 protein: CAISESLDSLYEQYF

V gene: TRBV2
J gene: TRBJ1-1
clone size: few
CDR3 length: 14
D gene: .
CDR3 DNA: TGTGCCAGCAGTGCGGAGGGCAGGAACACTGAAGCTTTCTTT
CDR3 protein: CASSAEGRNTEAFF

V gene: TRBV2
J gene: TRBJ1-1
clone size: .
CDR3 length: 15
D gene: TRBD1
CDR3 DNA: TGTGCCAGCGGGGGAATGGGACAGAAGAACACTGAAGCTTTCTTT
CDR3 protein: CASGGMGQKNTEAFF

V gene: TRBV29-1
J gene: TRBJ2-7
clone size: .
CDR3 length: 12
D gene: .
CDR3 DNA: TGTAGCGTTGGGTTCAGGGCCTACGAGCAGTACTTC
CDR3 protein: CSVGFRAYEQYF

V gene: TRBV25-1
J gene: TRBJ2-5
clone size: .
CDR3 length: 14
D gene: .
CDR3 DNA: TGTGCCCGACATTGGCGAGCGGGTAAAGAGACCCAGTACTTC
CDR3 protein: CARHWRAGKETQYF

V gene: TRBV5-1
J gene: TRBJ1-1
clone size: once
CDR3 length: 15
D gene: .
CDR3 DNA: TGCGCCAGCAGCTTGGACCCCAGTATGAACACTGAAGCTTTCTTT
CDR3 protein: CASSLDPSMNTEAFF

V gene: TRBV5-1
J gene: TRBJ2-5
clone size: .
CDR3 length: 15
D gene: .
CDR3 DNA: TGCGCCAGCAGCTTCTCGGGACTCGCACAAGAGACCCAGTACTTC
CDR3 protein: CASSFSGLAQETQYF

V gene: TRBV5-6
J gene: TRBJ1-2
clone size: once
CDR3 length: 16
D gene: .
CDR3 DNA: TGTGCCAGCAGCGGAGGGGAGGAGGACGTAGGCTATGGCTACACCTTC
CDR3 protein: CASSGGEEDVGYGYTF

V gene: TRBV28
J gene: TRBJ1-5
clone size: .
CDR3 length: 15
D gene: TRBD1
CDR3 DNA: TGTGCCAGCAAAACCCCGACAGGGACTAATCAGCCCCAGCATTTT
CDR3 protein: CASKTPTGTNQPQHF

V gene: TRBV19
J gene: TRBJ2-1
clone size: .
CDR3 length: 14
D gene: TRBD2
CDR3 DNA: TGTGCCAGTAGTATAAGCGGGAGCTACAATGAGCAGTTCTTC
CDR3 protein: CASSISGSYNEQFF

V gene: TRBV6-1
J gene: TRBJ1-5
clone size: .
CDR3 length: 17
D gene: TRBD1
CDR3 DNA: TGTGCCAGCAGTGGGGGCAGCGACAGGGGCCTTAATCAGCCCCAGCATTTT
CDR3 protein: CASSGGSDRGLNQPQHF

V gene: TRBV28
J gene: TRBJ2-7
clone size: .
CDR3 length: 13
D gene: .
CDR3 DNA: TGTGCCAGTAGCGCAGTTCTCCTTACGGAGCAGTACTTC
CDR3 protein: CASSAVLLTEQYF